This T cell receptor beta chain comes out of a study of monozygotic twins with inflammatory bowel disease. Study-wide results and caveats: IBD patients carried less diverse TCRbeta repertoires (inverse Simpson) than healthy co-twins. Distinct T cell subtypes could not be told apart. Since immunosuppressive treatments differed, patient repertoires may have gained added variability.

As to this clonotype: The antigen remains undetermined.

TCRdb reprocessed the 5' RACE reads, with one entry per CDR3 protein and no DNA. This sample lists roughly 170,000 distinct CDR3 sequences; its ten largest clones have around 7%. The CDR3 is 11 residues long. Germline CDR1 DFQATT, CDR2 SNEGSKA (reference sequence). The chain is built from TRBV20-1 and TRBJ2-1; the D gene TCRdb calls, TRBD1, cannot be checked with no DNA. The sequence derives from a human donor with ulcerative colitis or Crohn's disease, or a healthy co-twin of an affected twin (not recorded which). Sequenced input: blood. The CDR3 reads CSARSLQGQFF.